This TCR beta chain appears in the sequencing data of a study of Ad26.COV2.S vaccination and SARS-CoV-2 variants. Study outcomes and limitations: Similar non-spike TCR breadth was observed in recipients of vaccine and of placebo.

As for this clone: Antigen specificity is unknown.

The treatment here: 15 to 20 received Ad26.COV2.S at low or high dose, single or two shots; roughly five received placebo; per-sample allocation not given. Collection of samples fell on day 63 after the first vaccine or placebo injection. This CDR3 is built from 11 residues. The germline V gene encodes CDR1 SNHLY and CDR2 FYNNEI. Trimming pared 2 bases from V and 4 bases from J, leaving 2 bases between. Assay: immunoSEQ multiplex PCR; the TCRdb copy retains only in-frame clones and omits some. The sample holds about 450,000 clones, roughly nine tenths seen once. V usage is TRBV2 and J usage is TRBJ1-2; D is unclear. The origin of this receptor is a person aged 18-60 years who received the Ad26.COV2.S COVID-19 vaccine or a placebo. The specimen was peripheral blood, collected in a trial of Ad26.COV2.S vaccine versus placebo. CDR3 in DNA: TGTGCCAGCAGTGAAAGCTATGGCTACACCTTC. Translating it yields CASSESYGYTF.